This TCR beta chain was recorded in a study of T cells in Graves' hyperthyroidism and ophthalmopathy. The germline gives CDR1 SGHTA, CDR2 FQGTGA. The CDR3 loop spans 17 amino acids. With 5 bases removed from V and 0 bases from J, the gap between germline ends came to 16 bases. Amplified TCR beta CDR3 regions came from RNA transcripts. The HTBI primer set drove a first-round RT-PCR of the TCR CDR3. A single record per CDR3 protein comes from TCRdb applying MiXCR to the multiplex PCR reads. The data contain fewer than 650,000 distinct CDR3 sequences, around 43% of them seen just once; the ten biggest clones take up approximately 44%.

The chain couples TRBV7-3 to TRBJ2-2; D call uncertain. The clonotype originates from an adult woman with Graves' disease, either hyperthyroidism or ophthalmopathy (not recorded which). Sequencing input: peripheral blood or thyroid tissue (not recorded which). CDR3 protein: CASSLSPTPTNTGELFF. In DNA, the CDR3 is TGTGCCAGCAGCCTCTCACCAACACCCACGAACACCGGGGAGCTGTTTTTT.